These 20 T cell receptor beta chains share one sample of origin, sequenced in a study of tumor-infiltrating lymphocytes in primary liver carcinoma. Co-extraction of RNA and DNA was performed on 20-30 mg of unsorted bulk tissue. A constant-region primer primed TCR beta cDNA synthesis from about 550 ng of total RNA. Researchers made the TCR beta libraries by running three nested multiplex PCR rounds with slightly modified ARM-PCR. Primers for the first two PCR rounds were TRBV1-TRBV30 forward primers and a C-beta reverse primer (approximately 9 cycles per round). TCRdb called the multiplex PCR reads again in MiXCR, with one record for every CDR3 protein. In the table there are some 95,000 distinct CDR3 sequences, 68% of which are singletons. The sequencing input was tumor-adjacent normal liver tissue. Receptor source: a man aged 35 to 55 with primary liver carcinoma and hepatitis B virus infection.

This clonotype was counted ten times or more. V is TRBV6-6 and J is TRBJ2-7; D unclear. The ends were cut back, 10 bases at V and 0 bases at J, with 13 bases in the middle. CDR1 is MNHNY, CDR2 SVGAGI, per germline (reference sequence). The CDR3 length is 13 residues. CDR3 protein: CATEDPSSYEQYF. CDR3 DNA sequence: TGTGCCACCGAGGACCCGAGCTCCTACGAGCAGTACTTC.

Concerning this clonotype itself: At one end, the junction sequence differs from germline, possibly due to a read error. This chain uses TRBV6-5 with TRBJ1-1; D may be TRBD1 (6 bases). This CDR3 comprises 14 residues. Germline CDR1 MNHEY, CDR2 SVGAGI. The CDR3 DNA reads TGTGCGAGCACCTACAGGGCCCTCAAGACTGTAGCTTTCTTT. Translated: CASTYRALKTVAFF.

Of note for this clonotype: The junction does not match germline at one end; this may be a read error. The genes are TRBV6-5 and TRBJ2-7, with D possibly matching TRBD2 (5 bases). Germline-derived CDR1 and CDR2 are MNHEY and SVGAGI. The length of the CDR3 is 15 residues. The CDR3 loop is CANSYSLGSSYEQYF. DNA for the CDR3: TGTGCCAACAGTTACTCGCTGGGGAGCTCCTACGAGCAGTACTTC.

The J gene is TRBJ2-3, the V gene TRBV6-6; D gene ambiguous. CDR3 length: 14 residues. Trimming pared 6 bases from V and 2 bases from J, leaving 12 bases between. The V gene's germline CDR1 is MNHNY and CDR2 SVGAGI (reference sequence). The CDR3 coding sequence is TGTGCCAGCAGCCGCCGGACCAACACAGATACGCAGTATTTT. This sequence encodes CASSRRTNTDTQYF.

This clonotype was recorded many times. J is TRBJ1-5 and V is TRBV7-9, with D perhaps TRBD1 (5 bases). Germline loops: CDR1 SEHNR, CDR2 FQNEAQ (reference sequence). Trimming removed 5 bases at V and 6 bases at J, with 8 bases between. There are 12 residues in the CDR3. CDR3 loop: CASSGGGQPQHF. CDR3 nucleotide sequence: TGTGCCAGCAGCGGGGGGGGTCAGCCCCAGCATTTT. The full variable domain, completed using reference TRBV7-9 and TRBJ1-5, is DTGVSQNPRHKITKRGQNVTFRCDPISEHNRLYWYRQTLGQGPEFLTYFQNEAQLEKSRLLSDRFSAERPKGSFSTLEIQRTEQGDSAMYLCASSGGGQPQHFGDGTRLSIL.

As concerns this clonotype: One junction end does not reproduce the germline sequence, and a read error may be involved. J is TRBJ2-2 and V is TRBV11-2; D gene uncertain. Germline V gene lookup returns CDR1 SGHAT and CDR2 FQNNGV. This CDR3 spans 14 amino acids. This CDR3 reads CANSLDARDGELFF. CDR3 coding DNA: TGTGCCAACAGCTTAGATGCCAGAGACGGGGAGCTGTTTTTT.

On this clonotype: Since a much larger clone is just one base distant, this may be a read error. The V call is TRBV10-3, the J call TRBJ1-3; no definite D call. The CDR3 sequence is 14 residues long. Germline V lookup: CDR1 ENHRY, CDR2 SYGVKD. The CDR3 DNA reads TGTGCCATCAGAGAGTCAGGCAGGGGAAACACCATATATTTT. Protein product: CAIRESGRGNTIYF.

This clonotype was counted a few times. The gene calls are TRBV7-9 and TRBJ1-1, with a possible D match to TRBD1 (5 bases). The CDR3 contains 15 residues. CDR1 is SEHNR and CDR2 is FQNEAQ in the germline V gene (reference sequence). V lost 5 bases to trimming and J lost 6 bases, with 19 bases between them. In DNA form, the CDR3 reads TGTGCCAGCAGCCCGTCGGGCTTTGGGGGTTCTGAAGCTTTCTTT. Translation gives CASSPSGFGGSEAFF.

About this clonotype: A junction end diverges from the germline sequence, so it may reflect a read error. V and J are TRBV29-1 and TRBJ2-1, with D perhaps assigned TRBD1 or TRBD2 (5 bases each). This CDR3 region has 15 residues. The V gene's germline CDR1 is SQVTM and CDR2 ANQGSEA. The CDR3 nucleotides read TGCAGCGCGGGGCCTCCTCCCAACTCCTACAATGAGCAGTTATTC. Protein sequence: CSAGPPPNSYNEQLF.

Of note for this clonotype: One base away lies a much larger clone, so this may be a sequencing read error. The chain employs TRBV12-3 or TRBV12-4 and TRBJ1-1, with D unresolved. This CDR3 has 14 amino acids. The CDR3 loop is CASSPRGSNSEALF. CDR3 DNA sequence: TGTGCCAGCAGTCCCCGGGGATCGAACTCTGAAGCTCTCTTT.

This clonotype occurred once. V gene TRBV6-2 or TRBV6-3 combines with J gene TRBJ1-1; D may be TRBD1 (5 bases). Germline CDR1 reads MNHEY; CDR2 reads SVGEGT. V lost 6 bases and J 8 bases, leaving 16 bases between the germline ends. The CDR3 length is 13 residues. CDR3 amino acids: CASSWDPNMEAFF. In DNA form, the CDR3 reads TGTGCCAGCAGCTGGGACCCGAACATGGAAGCTTTCTTT.

This rearrangement joins TRBV7-3 to TRBJ2-2, with TRBD1 matching over 9 bases. Germline V gives CDR1 SGHTA, CDR2 FQGTGA. The CDR3 has 16 amino acids. V shed 2 bases and J 6 bases; nucleotides not matched to a gene: 7. The CDR3 bases are TGTGCCAGCAGCTTATGGGGGGACAGGGCCCCCGGGGAGCTGTTTTTT. Translation gives CASSLWGDRAPGELFF.

A word on this clonotype: One end of the junction is discordant with germline, which a read error may explain. The rearrangement uses TRBV11-2 and TRBJ2-2, with D maybe TRBD1 (5 bases). From germline, CDR1 is SGHAT and CDR2 FQNNGV. This CDR3 region has 16 residues. The CDR3 DNA sequence: TGTGCCAGTAGCTTAGGGGCGACTGGCGTCACCGGGGAGCTGTTTTTT. Translated, it gives CASSLGATGVTGELFF.

This clonotype showed up many times. The chain is built from TRBV6-5 and TRBJ2-1, with D tentatively TRBD1 or TRBD2 (6 bases each). The CDR3 extends over 15 amino acids. The germline V and J ends were trimmed by 4 bases and 12 bases, with 22 bases remaining between them. Looked up from germline, CDR1 is MNHEY and CDR2 is SVGAGI. This CDR3 reads CASSLGRDGGTGQFF. DNA for the CDR3: TGTGCCAGCAGTTTAGGGCGGGATGGGGGCACTGGGCAGTTCTTC.

The J gene is TRBJ1-3, the V gene TRBV11-3; D uncertain. CDR1 and CDR2 (germline): SGHNT, YENEEA. Trimming shortened V by 2 bases and J by 2 bases, and 7 bases separated the two germline ends. This CDR3 is 14 amino acids long. CDR3 protein: CASSLYGAGNTIYF. The CDR3 nucleotides read TGTGCCAGCAGCTTATACGGGGCTGGAAACACCATATATTTT.

Points on this clonotype: Relative to the germline gene, one junction end is altered; a read error may explain this. CDR3 nucleotides: TGTGCCAGTAGCTTATTGGTAGCGGATCCTCGGGATACGCAGCATTTT. Encoded protein: CASSLLVADPRDTQHF. J is TRBJ2-3 and V is TRBV11-2; unclear D gene. The end of the DNA aligns better with TRBJ1-5, so the J call may be wrong. Germline CDR1 is SGHAT and CDR2 is FQNNGV. This CDR3 region has 16 residues.

For this clonotype: A much larger clone lies a single base off, so this may be a read error. J is TRBJ1-4 and V is TRBV6-6; D may be TRBD1 (5 bases). CDR1 and CDR2 from the germline V gene are MNHNY and SVGAGI (reference sequence). The CDR3 is 16 residues long. CDR3 coding DNA: TGTGCCAGCATCGACCGTGTAAGGGGCGGTGATGAAAAACTGTTATTT. This gives the protein CASIDRVRGGDEKLLF.

In this sample, this clonotype turned up a few times. At one end the junction does not follow the germline gene, possibly because of a read error. V is TRBV29-1 and J is TRBJ2-7, with D possibly matching TRBD2 (7 bases). CDR3 size: 15 residues. Germline V gives CDR1 SQVTM, CDR2 ANQGSEA. CDR3 bases: TGTAGCGTTGACCTACAGGGCGGGAGCTCCTACGAGCAGTGCTTC. It yields the protein CSVDLQGGSSYEQCF.

On this clonotype: One junction end does not reproduce the germline sequence, and a read error may be involved. The V call is TRBV12-3 or TRBV12-4, the J call TRBJ2-7, with 9 bases aligning to TRBD1. The CDR3 covers 14 residues. The CDR3 sequence is CTSITGQGTHEQYF. CDR3 sequence (DNA): TGTACCAGCATCACGGGACAGGGAACCCACGAGCAGTACTTC.

A word on this clonotype: A junction boundary mismatches the germline segment, possibly from a read error. The chain joins TRBV4-1 to TRBJ2-3; 8 positions match TRBD2. CDR1 is MGHRA, CDR2 YSYEKL, per germline. The CDR3 covers 15 residues. CDR3 amino acids: CVSSSSGSTTDTRYF. CDR3 bases: TGTGTCAGCAGCTCCAGCGGGAGTACAACAGATACGCGGTATTTT.